These 29 T cell receptor beta chains were sequenced from one sample in a study of molecular identifiers for immune sequencing clone quantification. TCRdb recomputed calls from the PCR reads with MiXCR, one row per CDR3 protein. The repertoire holds about 510,000 distinct CDR3 sequences, roughly 23% seen once, with approximately 0.84% in the top ten. Sequencing was carried out using naive CD8+ T cells from blood, with Jurkat cell RNA spiked in. Subset noted: FACS-sorted CD8+CD4-CCR7+CD45RA+ naive T cells. The receptors stem from a human donor in good health. Some libraries in this study had Jurkat cell RNA spiked in.

This clonotype was counted a few times. This rearrangement joins TRBV9 to TRBJ2-3, with D unresolved. Germline values: CDR1 SGDLS, CDR2 YYNGEE. V lost 0 bases and J 4 bases, leaving 9 bases between the germline ends. The CDR3 contains 14 residues. CDR3 coding DNA: TGTGCCAGCAGCGTAGGCACGATCCCAGATACGCAGTATTTT. This sequence encodes CASSVGTIPDTQYF.

This clonotype was seen many times. This rearrangement joins TRBV20-1 to TRBJ1-2; D possibly corresponds to TRBD1 (5 bases). This CDR3 is built from 15 residues. V lost 4 bases and J 2 bases, leaving 17 bases between the germline ends. The V gene's germline CDR1 is DFQATT and CDR2 SNEGSKA (reference sequence). The CDR3 spells CSATPSGVANYGYTF. CDR3 bases: TGCAGTGCTACCCCCTCGGGGGTTGCCAACTATGGCTACACCTTC.

This clonotype came up once. At one boundary the junction diverges from the germline segment, which might be a read error. The J gene is TRBJ2-2, the V gene TRBV19, with D possibly being TRBD2 (5 bases). The CDR3 is made up of 12 amino acids. Germline assignment: CDR1 LNHDA and CDR2 SQIVND (reference sequence). The CDR3 DNA follows: TGTGCCATTCAAGACACGGCCGGGGAGCTGCTTTTT. Translated: CAIQDTAGELLF.

The gene calls are TRBV20-1 and TRBJ1-5; 9 bases align to TRBD1. J was trimmed by 7 bases and V by 5 bases; bases with no gene match: 6. Germline-derived CDR1 and CDR2 are DFQATT and SNEGSKA (reference sequence). This CDR3 spans 13 amino acids. In DNA form, the CDR3 reads TGCAGTGCTCCAGACAGGGGGGCCCAGCCCCAGCATTTT. Translation gives CSAPDRGAQPQHF.

The rearrangement links TRBV25-1 to TRBJ2-2; TRBD1 agrees at 8 bases. Trimming took 4 bases from V and 6 from J; bases not matched to a gene: 7. Per the germline V gene, CDR1 is MGHDK and CDR2 is SYGVNS. The CDR3 spans 15 residues. CDR3 region: CASSGRTGSPGELFF. CDR3 sequence (DNA): TGTGCCAGCAGTGGAAGGACAGGGAGTCCCGGGGAGCTGTTTTTT.

The gene calls are TRBV7-9 and TRBJ1-2; 7 nucleotides agree with TRBD1. The CDR3 is 13 residues long. The ends lost 4 bases at V and 7 bases at J; junction bases unmatched: 6. The germline gives CDR1 SEHNR, CDR2 FQNEAQ (reference sequence). Written as DNA, the CDR3 is TGTGCCAGCAGCTATGGGACAGATTGTGGCTACACCTTC. It translates to CASSYGTDCGYTF.

Regarding this clonotype: Sequence at one end of the junction differs from germline and may be a read error. The chain carries TRBV7-9 and TRBJ2-4; D possibly matches TRBD1 or TRBD2 (5 bases each). Germline loops: CDR1 SEHNR, CDR2 FQNEAQ (reference sequence). The CDR3 sequence is 15 residues long. The CDR3 reads CASSNRDLAKNTQYF. CDR3 coding DNA: TGTGCCAGCAGCAACCGGGACCTAGCCAAAAACACTCAGTACTTC. The full variable domain, completed using reference TRBV7-9 and TRBJ2-4, is DTGVSQNPRHKITKRGQNVTFRCDPISEHNRLYWYRQTLGQGPEFLTYFQNEAQLEKSRLLSDRFSAERPKGSFSTLEIQRTEQGDSAMYLCASSNRDLAKNTQYFGAGTRLSVL.

This clonotype was seen at least ten times. The chain recombines TRBV7-9 with TRBJ2-3; D is perhaps TRBD2 (5 bases). This CDR3 spans 13 amino acids. Trimming cost V 1 base and J 9 bases, with 11 bases left between them. The germline V gene has CDR1 SEHNR and CDR2 FQNEAQ (reference sequence). CDR3 region: CASSLVGVPTQYF. In nucleotides, the CDR3 is TGTGCCAGCAGCTTAGTCGGGGTCCCCACGCAGTATTTT.

Note on this clonotype: A read error is possible here, since a much larger clone lies one base away. The CDR3 sequence is CSARDPGNSYEQYF. The CDR3 DNA sequence: TGCAGTGCTAGAGATCCGGGCAACTCCTACGAGCAGTACTTC. The V and J genes are TRBV20-1 and TRBJ2-7; D ambiguous. Per the germline V gene, CDR1 is DFQATT and CDR2 is SNEGSKA (reference sequence). The V gene lost 0 bases and the J gene lost 0 bases, with 9 bases spanning the gap. The CDR3 loop spans 14 amino acids.

There are a few counts of this clonotype. The CDR3 DNA sequence: TGCAGTGCTAGACGACCCGGACAGGGCTTCCACGAGCAGTACTTC. It yields the protein CSARRPGQGFHEQYF. The chain joins TRBV20-1 to TRBJ2-7; 8 positions agree with TRBD1. Per germline, CDR1 DFQATT and CDR2 SNEGSKA (reference sequence). This CDR3 comprises 15 residues. Losses at the gene ends were 2 bases for V and 5 bases for J; bases not matched to a gene: 11.

This clonotype was recorded many times. The chain carries TRBV29-1 and TRBJ2-1, with TRBD1 as a possible D gene (6 bases). Germline CDR1 is SQVTM and CDR2 is ANQGSEA. CDR3 length equals 14 residues. Trimming removed 4 bases at V and 4 bases at J, with 14 bases between. The CDR3 DNA reads as TGCAGCGTTGTAGGCAGGGGTCTATACAATGAGCAGTTCTTC. Residues: CSVVGRGLYNEQFF.

This clonotype was seen more than once but under ten times. The genes are TRBV5-6 and TRBJ2-7, with 13 nucleotides matching TRBD2. The CDR3 has 18 residues. CDR1 is SGHDT, CDR2 YYEEEE, per germline. The junction had 11 bases not matched to a gene; V was cut back by 2 bases and J by 3 bases. The CDR3 DNA sequence: TGTGCCAGCAGCTTTGGGACTAGCGGGACACTCGGGGGCTACGAGCAGTACTTC. Translated: CASSFGTSGTLGGYEQYF. Full variable domain (outside the CDR3, taken from reference TRBV5-6 and TRBJ2-7): DAGVTQSPTHLIKTRGQQVTLRCSPKSGHDTVSWYQQALGQGPQFIFQYYEEEERQRGNFPDRFSGHQFPNYSSELNVNALLLGDSALYLCASSFGTSGTLGGYEQYFGPGTRLTVT.

In its sample, this clonotype was seen many times. The J gene is TRBJ1-2, the V gene TRBV29-1; no reliable D call. The ends were cut back, 1 base at V and 0 bases at J, with 12 bases in the middle. CDR3 length equals 15 residues. Germline CDR1 reads SQVTM; CDR2 reads ANQGSEA. The CDR3 sequence: CSVEVGPSANYGYTF. Here the CDR3 DNA reads TGCAGCGTTGAAGTCGGGCCGAGTGCTAACTATGGCTACACCTTC.

CDR3 in DNA: TGTGCCAGCAGCCAAGATATGCATAGCTCCTACAATGAGCAGTTCTTC. The encoded protein is CASSQDMHSSYNEQFF. The chain is built from TRBV4-2 and TRBJ2-1, with no clear D. From germline, CDR1 is LGHNA and CDR2 YNFKEQ. The CDR3 spans 16 residues. V was clipped by 0 bases and J by 0 bases, with 9 bases between them.

This clonotype was counted a few times. The chain combines TRBV20-1 with TRBJ1-5, with D uncertain. V was shortened by 3 bases and J by 6 bases, with 9 bases between the two germline ends. CDR3 length: 12 amino acids. Germline V gene sequence: CDR1 DFQATT, CDR2 SNEGSKA (reference sequence). As DNA, the CDR3 is TGCAGTGCTAGCAGTCTGAGTCAGCCCCAGCATTTT. Translation: CSASSLSQPQHF.

This clonotype was observed a handful of times. This chain links TRBV24-1 with TRBJ2-3, with D perhaps matching TRBD2 (6 bases). Germline values: CDR1 KGHDR, CDR2 SFDVKD. The CDR3 has 14 amino acids. V lost 9 bases, J lost 0 bases, and 12 bases lay in between. The CDR3 loop is CATGLASSTDTQYF. The CDR3 nucleotides read TGTGCCACCGGCCTAGCGTCTAGCACAGATACGCAGTATTTT.

In this sample, this clonotype turned up many times. The V call is TRBV6-6, the J call TRBJ1-4; 7 positions match TRBD1. The CDR3 length is 16 residues. The germline gives CDR1 MNHNY, CDR2 SVGAGI (reference sequence). J lost 3 bases, V lost 3 bases, and 7 bases had no gene match. CDR3 region: CASSYTGDLANEKLFF. In DNA, the CDR3 is TGTGCCAGCAGTTATACAGGGGATTTAGCTAATGAAAAACTGTTTTTT.

For this clonotype: Lacking the conserved final phenylalanine or tryptophan, this CDR3 likely reflects a read error. This chain joins TRBV29-1 and TRBJ1-1; 9 nucleotides line up with TRBD1. The CDR3 covers 16 residues. Trimming cost V 5 bases and J 0 bases; bases outside gene matches: 10. The germline V gene encodes CDR1 SQVTM and CDR2 ANQGSEA. The CDR3 DNA follows: TGCAGCGTTCGCGGGCCGGGACAGGGATTGAACACTGAAGCTTTCTCT. Translating it yields CSVRGPGQGLNTEAFS.

This clonotype was seen many times. The chain combines TRBV12-3 or TRBV12-4 with TRBJ2-7, with a weak D call TRBD2 (5 bases). The V gene lost 3 bases and the J gene lost 3 bases, with 12 bases spanning the gap. There are 14 residues in the CDR3. The CDR3 loop reads CASSLAPSLYEQYF. CDR3 DNA: TGTGCCAGCAGTTTGGCGCCTAGCCTCTACGAGCAGTACTTC.

This clonotype was observed many times. The chain combines TRBV27 with TRBJ2-3; D possibly corresponds to TRBD2 (5 bases). Germline V CDR1 and CDR2: MNHEY, SMNVEV (reference sequence). The CDR3 loop spans 16 amino acids. The germline V and J ends were trimmed by 6 bases and 0 bases, with 16 bases remaining between them. The CDR3 loop reads CASRAGSSYSTDTQYF. Written as DNA, the CDR3 is TGTGCCAGCAGAGCCGGGTCTAGCTATAGCACAGATACGCAGTATTTT.

At least ten counts were recorded for this clonotype. This chain links TRBV12-3 or TRBV12-4 with TRBJ2-1, with 9 bases lining up with TRBD2. V dropped 6 bases and J dropped 1; count of bases not matched to a gene: 7. The CDR3 consists of 16 residues. CDR3 amino acids: CASSPRTSVSYNEQFF. CDR3 DNA sequence: TGTGCCAGCAGCCCGAGGACTAGCGTTTCCTACAATGAGCAGTTCTTC.

This clonotype occurred a few times. A read error is likely, as this CDR3 ends without the conserved phenylalanine or tryptophan. This chain uses TRBV7-9 with TRBJ2-7, with D possibly matching TRBD2 (5 bases). CDR3 length: 11 residues. The germline gives CDR1 SEHNR, CDR2 FQNEAQ (reference sequence). Trimming left V 5 bases short and J 6 bases short, with 8 bases between. CDR3: CASSDAGEQYS. The CDR3 region has the DNA TGTGCCAGCAGCGACGCGGGCGAGCAGTACTCC.

With respect to this clonotype: A read error may explain this, as a much larger clone is one base away. V gene TRBV2 combines with J gene TRBJ1-5; D remains ambiguous. Germline CDR1 SNHLY, CDR2 FYNNEI. This CDR3 is 15 amino acids long. The CDR3 region is CASSVEGMSNQPPHF. DNA of the CDR3: TGTGCCAGCAGTGTAGAAGGTATGAGCAATCAGCCCCCGCATTTT.

The chain combines TRBV28 with TRBJ1-3, with D possibly TRBD1 on 6 matching bases. V was trimmed by 10 bases and J by 2 bases, leaving 18 bases between them. The germline gives CDR1 MDHEN, CDR2 SYDVKM. The CDR3 covers 15 residues. CDR3 DNA sequence: TGTGCCACCAGGACAAACAGGGAAACTGGAAACACCATATATTTT. Amino acids: CATRTNRETGNTIYF.

This clonotype was counted ten times or more. The chain employs TRBV27 and TRBJ2-3, with TRBD1 matching 8 bases. Germline trimming cut 5 bases from V and 1 base from J; bases unmatched to any gene: 8. Germline CDR1 reads MNHEY; CDR2 reads SMNVEV (reference sequence). This CDR3 is 16 amino acids long. CDR3 sequence reads: CASSIPPGQGTDTQYF. Here the CDR3 DNA reads TGTGCCAGCAGTATCCCTCCGGGACAGGGCACAGATACGCAGTATTTT.

The chain couples TRBV3-1 to TRBJ2-7; no reliable D call. Germline V gives CDR1 LGHDT, CDR2 YNNKEL (reference sequence). This CDR3 contains 15 residues. V was cut by 0 bases and J by 3 bases, with 12 bases left in between. DNA of the CDR3: TGTGCCAGCAGCCAAGAGCAGGTCGCGGTCTACGAGCAGTACTTC. It specifies CASSQEQVAVYEQYF.

This clonotype was picked up many times. The rearrangement uses TRBV4-3 and TRBJ2-7, with 9 bases lining up with TRBD1. V was pared by 4 bases and J by 7 bases, with 11 bases of the junction left unmatched. Germline V gives CDR1 LGHNA, CDR2 YSLEER. The CDR3 has 15 residues. DNA for the CDR3: TGCGCCAGCAGCCGCTATGGGACAGGGTCGGTGGAGCAGTACTTC. Protein product: CASSRYGTGSVEQYF.

This clonotype was detected a few times. This sequence joins TRBV28 and TRBJ2-2; a possible D gene is TRBD1 (5 bases). Between the trimmed V and J ends, which lost 5 bases and 6 bases, there was a span of 16 bases. The CDR3 is 15 amino acids. The germline CDR1 and CDR2 sequences are MDHEN and SYDVKM. For the CDR3, the DNA is TGTGCCAGCAGTCCGTGGGTCCAGGGTCCCGGGGAGCTGTTTTTT. This codes for CASSPWVQGPGELFF.

This clonotype was seen at least ten times. The chain recombines TRBV2 with TRBJ2-3; 7 bases fit TRBD2. Germline V gene sequence: CDR1 SNHLY, CDR2 FYNNEI. The CDR3 covers 16 residues. J lost 3 bases, V lost 4 bases, and 10 bases had no gene match. This chain's CDR3 is CASSVVFRGVTDTQYF. The CDR3 region has the DNA TGTGCCAGCAGTGTCGTCTTTCGGGGGGTGACAGATACGCAGTATTTT.